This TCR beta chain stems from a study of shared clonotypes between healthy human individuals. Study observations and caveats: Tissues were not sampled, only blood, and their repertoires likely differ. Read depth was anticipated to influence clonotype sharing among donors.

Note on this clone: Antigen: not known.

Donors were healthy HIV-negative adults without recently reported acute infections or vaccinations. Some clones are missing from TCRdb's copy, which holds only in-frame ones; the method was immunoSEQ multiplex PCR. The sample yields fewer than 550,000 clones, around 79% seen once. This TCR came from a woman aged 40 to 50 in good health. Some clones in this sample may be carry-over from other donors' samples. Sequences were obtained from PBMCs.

The CDR3 spells CSVGGGGNSPLHF. The DNA of the CDR3 is TGCAGCGTTGGAGGAGGGGGCAATTCACCCCTCCACTTT. V usage is TRBV29-1 and J usage is TRBJ1-6; 7 bases match TRBD1. Germline CDR1 is SQVTM and CDR2 is ANQGSEA. The CDR3 totals 13 residues. V trimming: 4 bases; J trimming: 7 bases; junction bases outside the gene matches: 4.